This TCR beta chain was sequenced in a study of blood T cell repertoires in COVID-19. Profiled with immunoSEQ multiplex PCR; TCRdb holds only in-frame clones, not every one. The data show under 200,000 clones, 76% seen once. The J segment lost 0 bases and the V segment lost 8 bases, leaving 16 bases of the junction unmatched. There are 18 residues in the CDR3. Looked up from germline, CDR1 is MNHEY and CDR2 is SMNVEV (reference sequence). Material for sequencing was peripheral blood. The chain is built from TRBV27 and TRBJ2-1; 7 bases are a match to TRBD2. The TCR comes from a woman of 80 years or more with acute or convalescent COVID-19. The CDR3 DNA reads TGTGCCAGCGCCTCAATCGGGGGAGGGCCTATCTCCTACAATGAGCAGTTCTTC. It encodes CASASIGGGPISYNEQFF.